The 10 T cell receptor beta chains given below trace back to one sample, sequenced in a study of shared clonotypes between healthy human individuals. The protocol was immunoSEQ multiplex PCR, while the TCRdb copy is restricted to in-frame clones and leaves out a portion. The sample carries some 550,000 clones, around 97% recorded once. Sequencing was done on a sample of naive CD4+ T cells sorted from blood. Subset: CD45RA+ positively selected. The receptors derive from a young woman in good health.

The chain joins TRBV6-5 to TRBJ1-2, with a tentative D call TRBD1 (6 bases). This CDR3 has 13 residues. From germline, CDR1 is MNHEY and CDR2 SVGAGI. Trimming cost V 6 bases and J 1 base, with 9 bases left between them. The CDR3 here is CASRLDSNYGYTF. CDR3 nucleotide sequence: TGTGCCAGCAGATTGGACAGTAACTATGGCTACACCTTC.

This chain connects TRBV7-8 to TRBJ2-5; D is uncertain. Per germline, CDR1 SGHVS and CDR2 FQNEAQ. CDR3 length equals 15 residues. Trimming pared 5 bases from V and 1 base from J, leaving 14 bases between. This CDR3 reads CASSHPRPPQETQYF. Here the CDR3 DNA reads TGTGCCAGCAGCCACCCCAGACCACCCCAAGAGACCCAGTACTTC.

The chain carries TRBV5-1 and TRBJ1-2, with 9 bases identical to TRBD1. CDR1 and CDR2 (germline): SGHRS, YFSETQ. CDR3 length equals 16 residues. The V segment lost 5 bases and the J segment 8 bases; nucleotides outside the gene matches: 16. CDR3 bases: TGCGCCAGCAGAAAGGGACAGGGCGGGTCCCCCGGCGGCTACACCTTC. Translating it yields CASRKGQGGSPGGYTF.

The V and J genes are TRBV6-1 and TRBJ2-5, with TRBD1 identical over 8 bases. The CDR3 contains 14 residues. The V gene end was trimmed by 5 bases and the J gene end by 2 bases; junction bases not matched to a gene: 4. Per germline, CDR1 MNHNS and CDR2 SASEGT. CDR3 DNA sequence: TGTGCCAGCAGTCCAGGACAGGGACAAGAGACCCAGTACTTC. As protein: CASSPGQGQETQYF.

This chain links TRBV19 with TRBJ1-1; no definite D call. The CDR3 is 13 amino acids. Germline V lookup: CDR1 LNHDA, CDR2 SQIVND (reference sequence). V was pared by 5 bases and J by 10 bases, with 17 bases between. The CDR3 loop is CASSWEGTSRAFF. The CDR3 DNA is TGTGCCAGTAGTTGGGAAGGTACTTCAAGAGCTTTCTTT.

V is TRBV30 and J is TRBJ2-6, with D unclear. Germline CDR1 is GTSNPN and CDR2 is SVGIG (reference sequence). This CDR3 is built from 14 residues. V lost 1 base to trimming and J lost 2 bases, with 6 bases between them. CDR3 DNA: TGTGCCTGGAGTGCGGACCCTGGGGCCAACGTCCTGACTTTC. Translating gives CAWSADPGANVLTF.

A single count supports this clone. For the CDR3, the DNA is TGCGCCAGCAGTCTGCCGGACAGGGGCGGGATGTGCAATCAGCCCCAGCATTTT. Protein: CASSLPDRGGMCNQPQHF. The rearrangement joins TRBV23-1 to TRBJ1-5; TRBD1 aligns across 9 bases. TRBV23-1 is marked as an open reading frame, function uncertain. This CDR3 contains 18 residues. J lost 2 bases, V lost 4 bases, and 12 bases had no gene match.

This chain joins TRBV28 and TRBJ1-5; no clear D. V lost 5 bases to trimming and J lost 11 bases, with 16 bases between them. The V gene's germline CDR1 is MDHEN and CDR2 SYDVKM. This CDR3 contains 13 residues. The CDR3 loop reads CASSDGPSFAQHF. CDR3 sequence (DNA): TGTGCCAGCAGTGATGGTCCCTCGTTCGCCCAGCATTTT.

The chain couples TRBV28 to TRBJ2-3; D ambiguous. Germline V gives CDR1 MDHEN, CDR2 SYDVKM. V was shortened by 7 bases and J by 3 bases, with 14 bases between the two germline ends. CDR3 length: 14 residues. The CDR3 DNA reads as TGTGCCAGCACGCCTATCGGGTCAACAGATACGCAGTATTTT. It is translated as CASTPIGSTDTQYF.

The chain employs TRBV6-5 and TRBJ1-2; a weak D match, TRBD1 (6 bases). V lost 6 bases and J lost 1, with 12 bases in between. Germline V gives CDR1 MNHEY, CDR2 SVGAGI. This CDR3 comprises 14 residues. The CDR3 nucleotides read TGTGCCAGCAGCCGCGGACAGTATAACTATGGCTACACCTTC. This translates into CASSRGQYNYGYTF.